Each of the 5 T cell receptor beta chains below was sequenced from the same sample in a study of blood T cell repertoires in COVID-19. Only in-frame clones appear in the TCRdb table, and some are missing; sequencing was by immunoSEQ multiplex PCR. The profile shows 220,000 or so clones, 92% of them singletons. The specimen sequenced was peripheral blood. The receptors were gathered from a man aged 60-69 years with COVID-19, enrolled during active disease.

This clone was recorded only once. The chain carries TRBV5-6 and TRBJ1-3, with 7 bases aligning to TRBD1. Looked up from germline, CDR1 is SGHDT and CDR2 is YYEEEE. The CDR3 has 14 amino acids. With 5 bases clipped from V and 4 bases from J, the junction kept 6 bases outside the gene matches. Here the CDR3 reads CASSPRQGGNTIYF. Written as DNA, the CDR3 is TGTGCCAGCAGTCCTAGACAGGGAGGAAACACCATATATTTT.

The V call is TRBV3-1 (or the pseudogene TRBV3-2), the J call TRBJ2-3; unclear D gene. Per germline, CDR1 LGHDT and CDR2 YNNKEL (reference sequence). This CDR3 spans 13 amino acids. Between the trimmed V and J ends, which lost 4 bases and 1 base, there was a span of 6 bases. The CDR3 reads CASSRRGTDTQYF. For the CDR3, the DNA is TGTGCCAGCAGCCGGAGAGGCACAGATACGCAGTATTTT.

V gene TRBV4-3 combines with J gene TRBJ1-2; 9 nucleotides align to TRBD1. Germline assignment: CDR1 LGHNA and CDR2 YSLEER. J gave up 5 bases and V 0 bases, and 4 bases lay outside the gene matches. The length of the CDR3 is 15 residues. The CDR3 region has the DNA TGCGCCAGCAGCCAAGATGCGGGACAGGGATATGGCTACACCTTC. Translation gives CASSQDAGQGYGYTF.

This clone appeared once. The rearrangement links TRBV28 to TRBJ2-5, with TRBD2 identical over 13 bases. CDR1 MDHEN and CDR2 SYDVKM come from the germline V gene. Trimming removed 4 bases from V and 3 bases from J; junction bases left unmatched: 5. The CDR3 is 16 residues long. CDR3 protein: CASSSRLAGGEETQYF. For the CDR3, the DNA is TGTGCCAGCAGTTCGCGACTAGCGGGGGGAGAAGAGACCCAGTACTTC.

The genes are TRBV5-1 and TRBJ1-1, with D possibly TRBD1 on 5 matching bases. V dropped 4 bases and J dropped 4 bases, with 14 bases sitting between them. The CDR3 spans 14 residues. Per germline, CDR1 SGHRS and CDR2 YFSETQ. The CDR3 DNA reads as TGCGCCAGCAGCCCGGTGGGGGGAGGCACTGAAGCTTTCTTT. Protein: CASSPVGGGTEAFF.